A selection of T cell receptor beta chains follows, all from one sample in a study of blood T cell repertoires in COVID-19. Profiled with immunoSEQ multiplex PCR; TCRdb holds only in-frame clones, not every one. The sample gives approximately 250,000 clones, over 65% of which show up once; roughly 4.5% is in the top ten. Sequencing was performed on peripheral blood. The receptor set was obtained from a man aged 60 to 69 who had recovered from COVID-19. Both conserved end residues are part of each CDR3. A D gene is named only where the DNA matches it firmly. Size is omitted from some rows. Given values are once, few, many or a class for expanded clones.

clone size,D gene,V gene,J gene,CDR3 DNA,CDR3 protein
NA,NA,TRBV30,TRBJ1-5,TGTGCCTGGAGTGTAGGGCAGGGGAATCAGCCCCAGCATTTT,CAWSVGQGNQPQHF
NA,TRBD1,TRBV18,TRBJ1-2,TGTGCCAGCTCACCCACAGGGGACTATGGCTACACCTTC,CASSPTGDYGYTF
NA,TRBD2,TRBV3-1/TRBV3-2,TRBJ2-1,TGTGCCAGCAGCCAAGGTCCCCTCCGCGGGAGAGGTTGGGATGAGCAGTTCTTC,CASSQGPLRGRGWDEQFF
NA,NA,TRBV7-2,TRBJ2-1,TGTGCCAGCAGCTTCTACGCTTCGGGCAATGAGCAGTTCTTC,CASSFYASGNEQFF
NA,NA,TRBV7-2,TRBJ2-1,TGTGCCAGCAGCTCCAACTACAATGAGCAGTTCTTC,CASSSNYNEQFF
NA,NA,TRBV4-1,TRBJ2-2,TGCGCCAGCAGCCAAGGGACAGACCGGCCCGGGGAGCTGTTTTTT,CASSQGTDRPGELFF
NA,TRBD2,TRBV24-1,TRBJ2-6,TGTGCCACCAGTGATTCGAGCGGGAAGGGAAGGGCTGGGGCCAACGTCCTGACTTTC,CATSDSSGKGRAGANVLTF
NA,TRBD1,TRBV27,TRBJ1-2,TGTGCCAGCAGTTTCGACAGGGTGGGGGTCGGCTACACCTTC,CASSFDRVGVGYTF
NA,NA,TRBV21-1,TRBJ2-7,TGTGCCAGCAGCAAAAGATTTGCCAGGCCGAGCTCCTACGAGCAGTACTTC,CASSKRFARPSSYEQYF
NA,NA,TRBV30,TRBJ1-6,TGTGCCTGGGGAGGGGCGTTCGGAGGGACCCTCCACTTT,CAWGGAFGGTLHF
NA,NA,TRBV12-3/TRBV12-4,TRBJ1-1,TGTGCCAGCAACTCACAGGTAAACACTGAAGCTTTCTTT,CASNSQVNTEAFF
NA,NA,TRBV6-5,TRBJ2-1,TGTGCCAGCAGTTACTCGAGGTATGGGGGGGCGAATGAGCAGTTCTTC,CASSYSRYGGANEQFF
NA,NA,TRBV5-1,TRBJ2-2,TGCGCCAGCAGCAGGACAGTAACCGGGGAGCTGTTTTTT,CASSRTVTGELFF
once,NA,TRBV2,TRBJ2-7,TGTGCCAGCAGTGGGGATGGGGGCTGGTACGAGCAGTACTTC,CASSGDGGWYEQYF
few,TRBD2,TRBV7-9,TRBJ2-3,TGTGCCAGCAGAAAAGAGGCTAGCGGGAGGGTAGCAGATACGCAGTATTTT,CASRKEASGRVADTQYF
NA,TRBD2,TRBV11-2,TRBJ2-2,TGTGCCAGCAGCCGGAGCGGGATGGGGGGCACCGGGGAGCTGTTTTTT,CASSRSGMGGTGELFF
NA,NA,TRBV7-6,TRBJ1-4,TGTGCCAGCAGCTTAAGGCCTTCAGGGCCTAATGAAAAACTGTTTTTT,CASSLRPSGPNEKLFF
NA,NA,TRBV19,TRBJ2-2,TGTGCCAGTAGGGAGGGACAGACAAACACCGGGGAGCTGTTTTTT,CASREGQTNTGELFF
once,NA,TRBV12-5,TRBJ2-4,TGTGCTAGTGGTTTGGTATTCCCGGGAAGGACCACATTAGCCAAAAACATTCAGTACTTC,CASGLVFPGRTTLAKNIQYF